This is a list of T cell receptor beta chains from one sample in a study of T cells in Graves' hyperthyroidism and ophthalmopathy. TCRdb processed the multiplex PCR reads anew with MiXCR; each CDR3 protein has one entry. Here the sample spans about 500,000 distinct CDR3 sequences, about 16% being singletons. Specimen: blood. The source is a young woman with Graves' ophthalmopathy. Both conserved end residues are part of each CDR3. The D gene is left open where the match is weak. Not all rows give a size; the values are once, few, many and, for expanded clones, a class.

D gene	V gene	clone size	J gene	CDR3 DNA	CDR3 protein
TRBD1	TRBV7-8	many	TRBJ2-7	TGTGCCAGCACCCGTAGGGGGCAATCCTACGAGCAGTACTTC	CASTRRGQSYEQYF
.	TRBV6-1	few	TRBJ1-4	TGTGCCAGCAGAAAACGGACGCAAGATGAAAAACTGTTTTTT	CASRKRTQDEKLFF
TRBD2	TRBV27	.	TRBJ2-3	TGTGCCAGCAGTTTATCGCGAGGGACTAGCGGGCCACTGGAGCAGTATTTT	CASSLSRGTSGPLEQYF
TRBD1	TRBV19	.	TRBJ2-5	TGTGCCACCCCCAGGGGGCAGTTTAGGATTTGTGGAGAGACCCAGTACTTC	CATPRGQFRICGETQYF
TRBD2	TRBV11-3	many	TRBJ2-2	TGTGCCAGCAGCTTAATGGGCGGGGGGAACACCGGGGAGCTGTTTTTT	CASSLMGGGNTGELFF
.	TRBV2	many	TRBJ1-3	TGTGCCAGCAGTGAAGTCGGGGGAACTGGAAACACCATATATTTT	CASSEVGGTGNTIYF
.	TRBV11-1	many	TRBJ2-5	TGTGCCAGCAGCGAGGGACTCCAAGAGACCCAGTACTTC	CASSEGLQETQYF
TRBD2	TRBV6-2/TRBV6-3	few	TRBJ2-1	TGTGCCAGCAGTTATCGTAGCGGGGGTAAAGAGCAGTTCTTC	CASSYRSGGKEQFF
.	TRBV20-1	many	TRBJ1-1	TGCAGTGCTAGTCGGGGCAGGGTCAAAGCTTTCTTT	CSASRGRVKAFF
.	TRBV28	few	TRBJ2-7	TGTGCCACCTCCCTGGGCAGAGGTTCCTCCTACGAGCAGTACTTC	CATSLGRGSSYEQYF
.	TRBV5-1	many	TRBJ2-2	TGCGCCAGCAGCGTAACCGCCACCGGGGAGCTGTTTTTT	CASSVTATGELFF
.	TRBV2	many	TRBJ2-7	TGTGCCAGCAGTGACGGGCCAGCAGCACGTAGAGGAGGCATATCAGACGAGCAGTACTTC	CASSDGPAARRGGISDEQYF
TRBD1	TRBV15	.	TRBJ1-1	TGTGCCACCACCCCGACAGGGCTGAACACTGAAGCTTTCTTT	CATTPTGLNTEAFF
.	TRBV5-6	.	TRBJ1-1	TGTGCCAGCGGCTTGGTGGTGAACACTGAAGCTTTCTTT	CASGLVVNTEAFF